This T cell receptor (beta chain) was sequenced in a study of T cell changes during pregnancy in multiple sclerosis. The repertoire was sequenced with immunoSEQ multiplex PCR; TCRdb's copy has only in-frame clones and lacks some. The table shows around 61,000 clones, with more than 80% occurring only once. The source material was peripheral blood, sampled in the first trimester of pregnancy. The sequence came from a female donor in good health, enrolled as a control in a pregnancy study.

CDR3 in DNA: TGCAGCGTGGGCCAGGACACTGAAGCTTTCTTT. Its protein product is CSVGQDTEAFF. J is TRBJ1-1 and V is TRBV29-1; D gene uncertain. Germline CDR1 reads SQVTM; CDR2 reads ANQGSEA. With 6 bases removed from V and 3 bases from J, the gap between germline ends came to 8 bases. This CDR3 contains 11 residues.